The 22 T cell receptor beta chains presented below share a single source sample, sequenced in a study of blood T cells in healthy people across ages. For the second PCR, which ran for about 6 to 11 cycles, a sample-barcoded 5' primer and a J-beta primer mix were used. TCRdb used MiXCR to reprocess the 5' RACE reads, holding one entry per CDR3 protein. The profile covers 1.5 million to 2 million distinct CDR3 sequences, with roughly 49% appearing a single time and around 2.1% taken by the ten largest. The sample consisted of blood. All receptors derive from a woman in her thirties or forties in good health.

This clonotype was detected ten times or more. This chain connects TRBV7-2 to TRBJ2-4, with D perhaps matching TRBD1 or TRBD2 (5 bases each). The CDR3 loop spans 14 amino acids. Trimming cost V 8 bases and J 3 bases, with 14 bases left between them. In germline, CDR1 is SGHTA, CDR2 FQGNSA. The CDR3 DNA sequence: TGTGCCAGCTCGGGACCTAGGGGCAAAAACATTCAGTACTTC. It codes for CASSGPRGKNIQYF.

This clonotype was recorded a few times. The chain couples TRBV6-6 to TRBJ2-5, with 9 nucleotides matching TRBD2. Germline assignment: CDR1 MNHNY and CDR2 SVGAGI (reference sequence). This CDR3 contains 17 residues. V lost 3 bases and J lost 5; bases outside the gene matches: 13. Here the CDR3 DNA reads TGTGCCAGCAGTTATCCCGGGACTAGCATCGATAGGGAGACCCAGTACTTC. This codes for CASSYPGTSIDRETQYF.

This chain connects TRBV6-2 or TRBV6-3 to TRBJ2-4; 10 nucleotides match TRBD1. The end of the DNA aligns better with TRBJ2-5, so the J call may be wrong. Per the germline V gene, CDR1 is MNHEY and CDR2 is SVGEGT. CDR3 size: 16 residues. The CDR3 sequence is CASSYGGTGETETQYF. The CDR3 bases are TGTGCCAGCAGTTACGGCGGGACAGGGGAGACGGAGACCCAGTACTTC.

In its sample, this clonotype was seen a few times. V usage is TRBV27 and J usage is TRBJ2-1; 9 bases map to TRBD1. V was clipped by 2 bases and J by 5 bases; unmatched bases: 4. The CDR3 is 15 residues long. Germline-derived CDR1 and CDR2 are MNHEY and SMNVEV (reference sequence). The CDR3 DNA is TGTGCCAGCAGTTTAACGGGACAGGGCGACAATGAGCAGTTCTTC. It is translated as CASSLTGQGDNEQFF.

The gene calls are TRBV4-3 and TRBJ2-4, with no clear D. The length of the CDR3 is 17 residues. Trimming shortened V by 0 bases and J by 0 bases, and 12 bases separated the two germline ends. Germline values: CDR1 LGHNA, CDR2 YSLEER. The CDR3 DNA sequence: TGCGCCAGCAGCCAAGAATTTAGAGCGCTAGCCAAAAACATTCAGTACTTC. It translates to CASSQEFRALAKNIQYF.

In this sample, this clonotype turned up a few times. V is TRBV5-1 and J is TRBJ2-1, with TRBD1 identical over 7 bases. The CDR3 loop spans 18 amino acids. Germline values: CDR1 SGHRS, CDR2 YFSETQ. Unmatched junction bases numbered 13, after V lost 4 bases and J lost 0 bases. The CDR3 DNA reads as TGCGCCAGCAGCCTCCACAACAGGGGCCAAAGCTCCTACAATGAGCAGTTCTTC. It yields the protein CASSLHNRGQSSYNEQFF.

The table lists this clonotype with a count of one. At one end the junction does not follow the germline gene, possibly because of a read error. The V gene is TRBV7-7, the J gene TRBJ2-3; possible D gene TRBD2, 7 bases. The CDR3 is 18 amino acids. CDR1 is SSHAT, CDR2 FNYEAQ, per germline (reference sequence). CDR3 in amino acids: CASSPIASGGAGTDTQYF. Written as DNA, the CDR3 is TGTGCTAGCAGCCCCATTGCGAGTGGGGGGGCCGGCACAGATACGCAGTATTTT.

In its sample, this clonotype was seen many times. The V call is TRBV12-3 or TRBV12-4, the J call TRBJ2-7; D is perhaps TRBD1 or TRBD2 (5 bases each). The CDR3 is 13 amino acids. Trimming took off 3 bases at V and 5 bases at J, with 11 bases between the two ends. The CDR3 coding sequence is TGTGCCAGCAGTTTGAGAGGGGTCGACGAGCAGTACTTC. As protein: CASSLRGVDEQYF.

This clonotype appeared a single time. CDR3 coding DNA: TGTGCCAGCAGCAAAGGGCGGGGGGGAGACCAAGAGACCCAGTACTTC. It codes for CASSKGRGGDQETQYF. The gene calls are TRBV21-1 and TRBJ2-5; TRBD1 is the table's D call, not checked against the DNA. TRBV21-1 is a pseudogene segment. The CDR3 covers 16 residues.

The rearrangement joins TRBV4-2 to TRBJ2-3; D gene unclear. The CDR3 has 16 residues. Between the trimmed V and J ends, which lost 0 bases and 5 bases, there was a span of 15 bases. Germline V lookup: CDR1 LGHNA, CDR2 YNFKEQ. CDR3 in amino acids: CASSQDPRPTGDTQYF. In DNA form, the CDR3 reads TGTGCCAGCAGCCAAGATCCGAGGCCCACGGGAGATACGCAGTATTTT.

The V call is TRBV7-9, the J call TRBJ2-5, with 9 bases aligning to TRBD2. The CDR3 is made up of 16 amino acids. With V trimmed by 5 bases and J by 4 bases, 11 bases remained unmatched. The germline V gene has CDR1 SEHNR and CDR2 FQNEAQ (reference sequence). The CDR3 DNA follows: TGTGCCAGCAGCCCCCGCCTAGCGGGGATAGGAGAGACCCAGTACTTC. Translation gives CASSPRLAGIGETQYF. Drawing the rest from reference TRBV7-9 and TRBJ2-5, the complete variable domain is DTGVSQNPRHKITKRGQNVTFRCDPISEHNRLYWYRQTLGQGPEFLTYFQNEAQLEKSRLLSDRFSAERPKGSFSTLEIQRTEQGDSAMYLCASSPRLAGIGETQYFGPGTRLLVL.

This clonotype was detected many times. This chain joins TRBV12-3 or TRBV12-4 and TRBJ2-6; D unresolved. The length of the CDR3 is 15 residues. Trimming left V 5 bases short and J 0 bases short, with 8 bases between. In DNA form, the CDR3 reads TGTGCCAGCAGTCGACCGGTCTCTGGGGCCAACGTCCTGACTTTC. This encodes CASSRPVSGANVLTF.

The chain carries TRBV6-1 and TRBJ2-7; 7 nucleotides line up with TRBD1. The germline CDR1 and CDR2 sequences are MNHNS and SASEGT. The CDR3 totals 15 residues. Losses at the gene ends were 3 bases for V and 9 bases for J; bases not matched to a gene: 14. CDR3 residues: CASSEGTAVGSGQYF. In nucleotides, the CDR3 is TGTGCCAGCAGTGAGGGGACAGCGGTGGGTTCAGGGCAGTACTTC.

The gene calls are TRBV27 and TRBJ2-4, with a possible D match to TRBD1 (6 bases). The germline V gene has CDR1 MNHEY and CDR2 SMNVEV (reference sequence). The CDR3 totals 18 residues. V lost 1 base to trimming and J lost 0 bases, with 16 bases between them. CDR3 sequence: CASSLFASSGVAKNIQYF. The CDR3, as DNA: TGTGCCAGCAGTTTATTCGCCTCTTCAGGGGTAGCCAAAAACATTCAGTACTTC.

In its sample, this clonotype was seen a few times. V and J are TRBV12-3 or TRBV12-4 and TRBJ1-5; a weak D match, TRBD1 (6 bases). Between the trimmed V and J ends, which lost 3 bases and 4 bases, there was a span of 10 bases. The CDR3 is 14 residues long. The CDR3 nucleotides are TGTGCCAGCAGTTTGAAACAGGGTAATCAGCCCCAGCATTTT. This sequence encodes CASSLKQGNQPQHF.

Only a few counts were recorded for this clonotype. The chain employs TRBV6-2 or TRBV6-3 and TRBJ1-4; 8 bases match TRBD1. CDR1 and CDR2 from the germline V gene are MNHEY and SVGEGT. This CDR3 is 17 amino acids long. With 6 bases clipped from V and 10 bases from J, the junction kept 19 bases outside the gene matches. CDR3 sequence reads: CASRNQTDRGYELKLFF. The CDR3 coding sequence is TGTGCCAGCAGAAACCAGACCGACAGGGGATATGAATTAAAACTGTTTTTT.

A few counts support this clonotype. This sequence joins TRBV4-1 and TRBJ2-4; 10 bases are a match to TRBD2. Germline CDR1 and CDR2: MGHRA and YSYEKL. This CDR3 is built from 20 residues. V trimming: 1 base; J trimming: 4 bases; junction bases outside the gene matches: 16. The CDR3 coding sequence is TGCGCCAGCAGCCAAGTTCTATCTAGCGGGGGCCTCGGAGGGAAAAACATTCAGTACTTC. Translation gives CASSQVLSSGGLGGKNIQYF.

The rearrangement uses TRBV4-3 and TRBJ1-1; D is undetermined. In germline, CDR1 is LGHNA, CDR2 YSLEER. The ends were cut back, 1 base at V and 4 bases at J, with 13 bases in the middle. The CDR3 runs to 15 residues. Here the CDR3 DNA reads TGCGCCAGCAGCCAAGGGGGAGGGTATGGCACTGAAGCTTTCTTT. It is translated as CASSQGGGYGTEAFF.

The CDR3 region has the DNA TGTGCCAGCAGTTACTCGAGGGGCGGGGGGGCCCTAGGTGAGCAGTTCTTC. Residues: CASSYSRGGGALGEQFF. The chain links TRBV6-2 or TRBV6-3 to TRBJ2-1, with 9 bases lining up with TRBD2. CDR3 length: 17 amino acids. V gave up 0 bases and J gave up 9 bases; unmatched junction bases: 12. The V gene's germline CDR1 is MNHEY and CDR2 SVGEGT.

The table lists this clonotype with a few counts. The rearrangement uses TRBV20-1 and TRBJ2-3, with D perhaps matching TRBD1 or TRBD2 (6 bases each). Germline values: CDR1 DFQATT, CDR2 SNEGSKA (reference sequence). V was pared by 7 bases and J by 4 bases, with 18 bases between. CDR3 length equals 14 residues. CDR3 residues: CSVNGGRFADTQYF. The CDR3 bases are TGCAGTGTTAACGGGGGCCGCTTCGCAGATACGCAGTATTTT.

The chain has TRBV4-3 and TRBJ2-7; TRBD1 agrees at 7 bases. Germline V gene sequence: CDR1 LGHNA, CDR2 YSLEER. The V gene end was trimmed by 2 bases and the J gene end by 0 bases; junction bases not matched to a gene: 4. There are 15 residues in the CDR3. The CDR3 loop reads CASSQLWDSSYEQYF. The DNA of the CDR3 is TGCGCCAGCAGCCAACTTTGGGACAGCTCCTACGAGCAGTACTTC.

This clonotype showed up just a few times. The rearrangement uses TRBV27 and TRBJ1-1; D is uncertain. The CDR3 is 13 amino acids. In germline, CDR1 is MNHEY, CDR2 SMNVEV (reference sequence). The V gene lost 0 bases and the J gene lost 3 bases, with 5 bases spanning the gap. CDR3 sequence (DNA): TGTGCCAGCAGTTTATCCCTTGACACTGAAGCTTTCTTT. It codes for CASSLSLDTEAFF.